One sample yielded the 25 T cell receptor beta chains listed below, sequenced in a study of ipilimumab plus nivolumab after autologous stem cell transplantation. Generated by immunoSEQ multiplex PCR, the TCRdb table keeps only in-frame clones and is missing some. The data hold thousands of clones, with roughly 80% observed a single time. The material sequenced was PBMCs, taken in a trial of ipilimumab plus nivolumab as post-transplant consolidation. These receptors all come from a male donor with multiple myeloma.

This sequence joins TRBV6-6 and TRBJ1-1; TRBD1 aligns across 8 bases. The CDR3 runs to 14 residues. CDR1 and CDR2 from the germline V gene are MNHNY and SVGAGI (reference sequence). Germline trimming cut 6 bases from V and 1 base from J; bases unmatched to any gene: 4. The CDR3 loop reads CASSSGQGNTEAFF. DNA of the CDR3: TGTGCCAGCAGCTCCGGACAGGGGAACACTGAAGCTTTCTTT.

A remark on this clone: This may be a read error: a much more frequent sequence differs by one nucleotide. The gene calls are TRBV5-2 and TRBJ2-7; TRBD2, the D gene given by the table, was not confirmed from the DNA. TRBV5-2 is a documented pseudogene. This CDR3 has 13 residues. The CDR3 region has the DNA TGTGCCAGCAGCCATTCCGGGGAGGCCGAGCAGTACTTC. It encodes CASSHSGEAEQYF.

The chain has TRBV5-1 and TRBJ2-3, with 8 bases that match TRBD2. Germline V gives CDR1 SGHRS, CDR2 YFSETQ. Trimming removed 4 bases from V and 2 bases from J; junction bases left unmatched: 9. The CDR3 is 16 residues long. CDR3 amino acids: CASSPVAGTTTDTQYF. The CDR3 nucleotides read TGCGCCAGCAGCCCAGTAGCGGGGACGACCACAGATACGCAGTATTTT.

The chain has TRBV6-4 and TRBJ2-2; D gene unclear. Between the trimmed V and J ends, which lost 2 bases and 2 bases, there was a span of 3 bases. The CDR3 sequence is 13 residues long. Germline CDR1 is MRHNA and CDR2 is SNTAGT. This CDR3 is CASSDTNTGELFF. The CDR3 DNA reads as TGTGCCAGCAGTGACACCAACACCGGGGAGCTGTTTTTT.

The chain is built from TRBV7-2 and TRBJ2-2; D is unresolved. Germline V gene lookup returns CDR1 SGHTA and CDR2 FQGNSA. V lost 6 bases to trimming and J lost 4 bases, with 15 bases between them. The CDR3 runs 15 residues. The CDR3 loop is CASSPPPQVTGELFF. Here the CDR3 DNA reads TGTGCCAGCAGTCCTCCACCCCAAGTCACCGGGGAGCTGTTTTTT.

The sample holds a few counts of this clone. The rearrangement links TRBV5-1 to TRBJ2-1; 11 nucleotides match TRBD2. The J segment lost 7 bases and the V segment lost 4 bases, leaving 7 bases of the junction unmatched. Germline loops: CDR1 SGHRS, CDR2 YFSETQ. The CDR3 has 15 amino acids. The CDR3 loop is CASSRTSGGPNEQFF. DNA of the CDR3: TGCGCCAGCAGCAGAACTAGCGGGGGCCCAAATGAGCAGTTCTTC.

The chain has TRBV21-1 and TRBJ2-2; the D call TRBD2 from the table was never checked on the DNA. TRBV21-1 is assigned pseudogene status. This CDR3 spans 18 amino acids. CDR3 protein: CASSKASRLAEGTGELFF. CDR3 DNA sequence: TGTGCCAGCAGCAAGGCATCCCGGCTAGCGGAGGGAACCGGGGAGCTGTTTTTT.

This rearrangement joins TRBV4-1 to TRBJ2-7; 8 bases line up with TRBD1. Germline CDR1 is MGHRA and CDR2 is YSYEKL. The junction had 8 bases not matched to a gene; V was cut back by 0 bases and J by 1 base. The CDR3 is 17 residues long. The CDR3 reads CASSQDGAGTGSYEQYF. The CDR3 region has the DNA TGCGCCAGCAGCCAAGATGGGGCTGGGACAGGATCCTACGAGCAGTACTTC.

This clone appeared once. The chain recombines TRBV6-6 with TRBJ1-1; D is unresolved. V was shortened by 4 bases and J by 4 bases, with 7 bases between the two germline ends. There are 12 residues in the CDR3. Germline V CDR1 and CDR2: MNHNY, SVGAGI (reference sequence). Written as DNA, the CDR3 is TGTGCCAGCAGTTGGGCGGTCACTGAAGCTTTCTTT. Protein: CASSWAVTEAFF.

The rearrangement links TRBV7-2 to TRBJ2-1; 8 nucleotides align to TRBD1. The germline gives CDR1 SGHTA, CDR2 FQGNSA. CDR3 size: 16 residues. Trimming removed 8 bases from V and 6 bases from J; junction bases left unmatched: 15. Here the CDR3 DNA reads TGTGCCAGCGGGCATACCAGGGGGCAACTTTTCAATGAGCAGTTCTTC. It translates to CASGHTRGQLFNEQFF.

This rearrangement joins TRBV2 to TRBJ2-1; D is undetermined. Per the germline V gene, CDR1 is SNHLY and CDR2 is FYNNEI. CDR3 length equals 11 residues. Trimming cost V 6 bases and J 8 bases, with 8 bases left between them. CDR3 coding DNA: TGTGCCAGCAGCTGGTATTATGAGCAGTTCTTC. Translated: CASSWYYEQFF.

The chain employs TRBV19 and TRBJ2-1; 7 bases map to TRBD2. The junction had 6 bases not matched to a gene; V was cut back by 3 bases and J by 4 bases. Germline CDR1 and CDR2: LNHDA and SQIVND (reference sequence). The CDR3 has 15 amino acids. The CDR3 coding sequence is TGTGCCAGTAGTATGAGTCTAGCGGTGTACAATGAGCAGTTCTTC. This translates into CASSMSLAVYNEQFF.

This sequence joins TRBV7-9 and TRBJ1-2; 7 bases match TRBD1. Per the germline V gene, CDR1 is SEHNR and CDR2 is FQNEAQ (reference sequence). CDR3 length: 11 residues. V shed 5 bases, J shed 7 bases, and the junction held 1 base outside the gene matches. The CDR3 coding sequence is TGTGCCAGCAGCGCAGGGGGTGGCTACACCTTC. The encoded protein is CASSAGGGYTF.

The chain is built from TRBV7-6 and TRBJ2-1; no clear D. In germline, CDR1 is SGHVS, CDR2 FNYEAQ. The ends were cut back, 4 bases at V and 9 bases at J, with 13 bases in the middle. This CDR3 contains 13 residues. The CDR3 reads CASSYGPNVEQFF. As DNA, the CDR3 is TGTGCCAGCAGCTACGGGCCTAATGTTGAGCAGTTCTTC.

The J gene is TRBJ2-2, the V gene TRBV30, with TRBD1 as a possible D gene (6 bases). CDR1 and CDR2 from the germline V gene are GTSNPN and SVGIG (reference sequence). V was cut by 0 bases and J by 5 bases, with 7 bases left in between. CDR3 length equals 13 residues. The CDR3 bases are TGTGCCTGGAGTGTACAGGGAACCGGGGAGCTGTTTTTT. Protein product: CAWSVQGTGELFF.

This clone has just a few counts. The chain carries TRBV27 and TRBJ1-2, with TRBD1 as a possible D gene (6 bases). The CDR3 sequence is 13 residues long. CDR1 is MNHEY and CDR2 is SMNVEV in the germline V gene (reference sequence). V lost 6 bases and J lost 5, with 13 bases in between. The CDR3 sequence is CASRPRGGYGYTF. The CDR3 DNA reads TGTGCCAGCAGACCGCGAGGGGGATATGGCTACACCTTC.

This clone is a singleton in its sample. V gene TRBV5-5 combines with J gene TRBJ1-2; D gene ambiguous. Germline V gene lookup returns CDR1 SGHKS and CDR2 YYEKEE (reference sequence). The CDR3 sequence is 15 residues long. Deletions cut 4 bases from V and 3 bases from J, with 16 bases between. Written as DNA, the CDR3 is TGTGCCAGCAGCCCAGGCGTAGGAATCCACTATGGCTACACCTTC. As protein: CASSPGVGIHYGYTF.

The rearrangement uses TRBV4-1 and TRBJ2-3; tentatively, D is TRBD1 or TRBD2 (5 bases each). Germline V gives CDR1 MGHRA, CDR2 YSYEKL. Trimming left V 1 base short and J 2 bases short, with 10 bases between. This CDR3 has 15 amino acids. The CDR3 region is CASSQAGTTTDTQYF. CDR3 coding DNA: TGCGCCAGCAGCCAAGCGGGGACCACCACAGATACGCAGTATTTT.

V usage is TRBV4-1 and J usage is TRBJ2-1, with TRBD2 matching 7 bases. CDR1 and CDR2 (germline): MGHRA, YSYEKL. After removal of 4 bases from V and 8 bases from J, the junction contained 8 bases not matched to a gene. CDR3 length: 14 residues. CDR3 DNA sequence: TGCGCCAGCAGCCCCCGCGGGGGAGGGGATGAGCAGTTCTTC. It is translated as CASSPRGGGDEQFF.

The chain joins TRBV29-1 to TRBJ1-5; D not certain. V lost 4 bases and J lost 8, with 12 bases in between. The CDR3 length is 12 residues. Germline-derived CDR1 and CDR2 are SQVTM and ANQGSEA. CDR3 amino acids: CSVGDAAEPQHF. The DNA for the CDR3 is TGCAGCGTTGGCGACGCGGCGGAGCCCCAGCATTTT.

CDR3 nucleotide sequence: TGCGCCAGCAGCCAAGATGAAGACCCCCGAGAGACCCAGTACTTC. It is translated as CASSQDEDPRETQYF. This chain joins TRBV4-1 and TRBJ2-5; D is unresolved. Looked up from germline, CDR1 is MGHRA and CDR2 is YSYEKL. The CDR3 spans 15 residues. V lost 0 bases to trimming and J lost 4 bases, with 12 bases between them.

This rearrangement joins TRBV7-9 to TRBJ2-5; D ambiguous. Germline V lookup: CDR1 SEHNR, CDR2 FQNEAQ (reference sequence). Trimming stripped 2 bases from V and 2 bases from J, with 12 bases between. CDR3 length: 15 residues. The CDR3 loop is CASSLFLGFQETQYF. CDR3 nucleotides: TGTGCCAGCAGCTTATTTCTGGGATTTCAAGAGACCCAGTACTTC.

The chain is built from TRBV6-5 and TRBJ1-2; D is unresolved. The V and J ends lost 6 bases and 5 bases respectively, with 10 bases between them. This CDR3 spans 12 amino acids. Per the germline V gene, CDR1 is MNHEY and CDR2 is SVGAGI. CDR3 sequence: CASSPGRYGYTF. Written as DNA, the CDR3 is TGTGCCAGCAGCCCCGGACGTTATGGCTACACCTTC.

CDR3 region: CASSQGAVYEQYF. CDR3 nucleotide sequence: TGTGCCAGCAGCCAGGGGGCTGTCTACGAGCAGTACTTC. The chain recombines TRBV14 with TRBJ2-7, with a weak D call TRBD1 (6 bases). The CDR3 spans 13 residues. The V gene lost 3 bases and the J gene lost 3 bases, with 9 bases spanning the gap. Germline values: CDR1 SGHDN, CDR2 FVKESK.

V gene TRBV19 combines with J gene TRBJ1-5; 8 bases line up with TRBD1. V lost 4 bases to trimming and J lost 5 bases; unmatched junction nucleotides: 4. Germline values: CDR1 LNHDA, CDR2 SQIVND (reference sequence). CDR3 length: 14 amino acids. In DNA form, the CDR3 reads TGTGCCAGTAGTAAGACAGGGGACTATCAGCCCCAGCATTTT. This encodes CASSKTGDYQPQHF.